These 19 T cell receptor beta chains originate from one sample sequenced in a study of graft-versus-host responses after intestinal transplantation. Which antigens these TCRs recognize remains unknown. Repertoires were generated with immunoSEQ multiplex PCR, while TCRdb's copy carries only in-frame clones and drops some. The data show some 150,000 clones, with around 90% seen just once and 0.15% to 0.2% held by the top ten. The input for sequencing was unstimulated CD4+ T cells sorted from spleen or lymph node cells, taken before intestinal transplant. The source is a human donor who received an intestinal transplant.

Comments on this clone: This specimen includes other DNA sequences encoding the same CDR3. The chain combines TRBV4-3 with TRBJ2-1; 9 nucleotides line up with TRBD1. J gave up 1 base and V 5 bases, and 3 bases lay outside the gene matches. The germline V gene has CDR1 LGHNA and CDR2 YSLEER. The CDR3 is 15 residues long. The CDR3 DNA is TGCGCCAGCAGCTTAGACAGGGGGTCCTACAATGAGCAGTTCTTC. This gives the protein CASSLDRGSYNEQFF.

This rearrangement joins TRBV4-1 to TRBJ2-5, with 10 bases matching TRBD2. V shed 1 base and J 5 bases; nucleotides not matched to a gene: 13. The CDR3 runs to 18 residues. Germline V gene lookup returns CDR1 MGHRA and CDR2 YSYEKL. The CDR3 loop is CASSQAWGLAGAYETQYF. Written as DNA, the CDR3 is TGCGCCAGCAGCCAAGCTTGGGGGCTAGCGGGAGCTTATGAGACCCAGTACTTC.

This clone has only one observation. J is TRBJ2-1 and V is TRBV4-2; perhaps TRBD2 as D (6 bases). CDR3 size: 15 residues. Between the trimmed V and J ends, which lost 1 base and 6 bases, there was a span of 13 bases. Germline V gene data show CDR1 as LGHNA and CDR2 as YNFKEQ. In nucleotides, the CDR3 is TGTGCCAGCAGCCAAGGCTTGACTAGAAGCAATGAGCAGTTCTTC. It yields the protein CASSQGLTRSNEQFF.

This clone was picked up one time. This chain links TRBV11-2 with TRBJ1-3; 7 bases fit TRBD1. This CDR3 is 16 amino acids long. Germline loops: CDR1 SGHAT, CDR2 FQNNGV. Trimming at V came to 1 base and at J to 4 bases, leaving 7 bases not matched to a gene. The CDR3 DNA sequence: TGTGCCAGCAGCTTAGGGGTCGGGACAGTCGGAAACACCATATATTTT. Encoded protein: CASSLGVGTVGNTIYF.

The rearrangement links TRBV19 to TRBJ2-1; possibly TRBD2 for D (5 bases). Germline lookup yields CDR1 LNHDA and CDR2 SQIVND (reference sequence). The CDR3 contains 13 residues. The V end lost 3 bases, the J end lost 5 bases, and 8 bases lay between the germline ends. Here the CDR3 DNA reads TGTGCCAGTAGTATCATGACTAACAATGAGCAGTTCTTC. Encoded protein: CASSIMTNNEQFF.

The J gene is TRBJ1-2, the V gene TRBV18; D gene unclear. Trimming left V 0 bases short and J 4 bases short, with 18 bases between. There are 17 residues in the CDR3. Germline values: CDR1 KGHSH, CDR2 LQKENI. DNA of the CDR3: TGTGCCAGCTCACCACCGAGGCTTTCCCATTTCCCCTATGGCTACACCTTC. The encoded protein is CASSPPRLSHFPYGYTF.

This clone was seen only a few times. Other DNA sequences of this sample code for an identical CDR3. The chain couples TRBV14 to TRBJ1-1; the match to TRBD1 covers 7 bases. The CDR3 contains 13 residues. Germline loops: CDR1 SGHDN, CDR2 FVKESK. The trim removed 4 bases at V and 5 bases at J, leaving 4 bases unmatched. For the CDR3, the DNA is TGTGCCAGCAGCCGGACACAGGGGACTGAAGCTTTCTTT. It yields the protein CASSRTQGTEAFF.

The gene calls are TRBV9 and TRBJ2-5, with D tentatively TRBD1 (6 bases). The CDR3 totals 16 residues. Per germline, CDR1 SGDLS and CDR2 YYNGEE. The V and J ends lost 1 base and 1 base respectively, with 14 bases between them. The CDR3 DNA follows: TGTGCCAGCAGCGTACTTCCACGCAGGGGCCAAGAGACCCAGTACTTC. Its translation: CASSVLPRRGQETQYF.

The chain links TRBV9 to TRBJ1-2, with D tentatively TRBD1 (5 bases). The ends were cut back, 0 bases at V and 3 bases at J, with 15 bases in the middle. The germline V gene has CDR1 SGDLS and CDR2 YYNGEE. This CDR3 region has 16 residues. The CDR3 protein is CASSVDGARVDYGYTF. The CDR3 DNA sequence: TGTGCCAGCAGCGTAGATGGGGCGCGTGTAGACTATGGCTACACCTTC.

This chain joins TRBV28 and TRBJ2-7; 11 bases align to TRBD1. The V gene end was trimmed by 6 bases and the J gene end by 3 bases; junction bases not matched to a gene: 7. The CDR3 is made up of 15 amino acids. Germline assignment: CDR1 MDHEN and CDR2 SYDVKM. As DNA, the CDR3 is TGTGCCAGCAGACGGACAGGGGGCAAATACTACGAGCAGTACTTC. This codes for CASRRTGGKYYEQYF.

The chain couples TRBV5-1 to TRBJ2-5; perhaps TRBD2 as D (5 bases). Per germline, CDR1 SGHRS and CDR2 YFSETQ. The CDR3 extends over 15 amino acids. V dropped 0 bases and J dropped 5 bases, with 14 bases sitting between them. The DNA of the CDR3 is TGCGCCAGCAGCTTGGCGAGTAGCGATTGGGAGACCCAGTACTTC. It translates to CASSLASSDWETQYF.

The CDR3 here is CASSVTGGGAHNEQFF. CDR3 DNA sequence: TGCGCCAGCAGCGTAACAGGGGGCGGGGCCCACAATGAGCAGTTCTTC. The chain employs TRBV5-1 and TRBJ2-1; TRBD1 agrees at 9 bases. Trimming removed 4 bases from V and 5 bases from J; junction bases left unmatched: 10. Germline V gene lookup returns CDR1 SGHRS and CDR2 YFSETQ. This CDR3 has 16 amino acids. The complete variable domain, with remaining parts taken from reference TRBV5-1 and TRBJ2-1, reads KAGVTQTPRYLIKTRGQQVTLSCSPISGHRSVSWYQQTPGQGLQFLFEYFSETQRNKGNFPGRFSGRQFSNSRSEMNVSTLELGDSALYLCASSVTGGGAHNEQFFGPGTRLTVL.

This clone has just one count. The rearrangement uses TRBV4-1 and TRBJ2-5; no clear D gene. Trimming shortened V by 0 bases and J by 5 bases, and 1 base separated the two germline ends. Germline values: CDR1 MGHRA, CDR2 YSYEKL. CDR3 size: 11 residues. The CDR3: CASSQEETQYF. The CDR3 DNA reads TGCGCCAGCAGCCAAGAGGAGACCCAGTACTTC.

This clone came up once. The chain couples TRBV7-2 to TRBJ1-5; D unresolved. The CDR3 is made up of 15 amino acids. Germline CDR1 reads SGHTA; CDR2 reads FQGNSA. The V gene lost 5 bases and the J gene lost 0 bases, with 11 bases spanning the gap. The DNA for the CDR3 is TGTGCCAGCAGCGTTACCGCCAATAGCAATCAGCCCCAGCATTTT. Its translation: CASSVTANSNQPQHF.

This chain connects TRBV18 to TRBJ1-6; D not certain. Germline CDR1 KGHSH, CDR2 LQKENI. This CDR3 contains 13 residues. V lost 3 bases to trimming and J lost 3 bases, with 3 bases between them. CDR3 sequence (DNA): TGTGCCAGCTCACCTAGCTATAATTCACCCCTCCACTTT. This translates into CASSPSYNSPLHF.

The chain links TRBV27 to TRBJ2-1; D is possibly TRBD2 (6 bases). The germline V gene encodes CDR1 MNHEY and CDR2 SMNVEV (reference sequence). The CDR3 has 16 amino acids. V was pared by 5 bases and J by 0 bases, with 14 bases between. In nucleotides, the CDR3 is TGTGCCAGCAGTCCGCCGACTAGGACCTCCTACAATGAGCAGTTCTTC. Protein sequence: CASSPPTRTSYNEQFF.

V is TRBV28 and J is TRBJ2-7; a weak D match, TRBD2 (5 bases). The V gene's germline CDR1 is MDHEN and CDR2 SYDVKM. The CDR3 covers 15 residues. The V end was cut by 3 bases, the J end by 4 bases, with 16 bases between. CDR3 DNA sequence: TGTGCCAGCAGTTTTGACCGGGGAAACCCATACGAGCAGTACTTC. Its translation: CASSFDRGNPYEQYF.

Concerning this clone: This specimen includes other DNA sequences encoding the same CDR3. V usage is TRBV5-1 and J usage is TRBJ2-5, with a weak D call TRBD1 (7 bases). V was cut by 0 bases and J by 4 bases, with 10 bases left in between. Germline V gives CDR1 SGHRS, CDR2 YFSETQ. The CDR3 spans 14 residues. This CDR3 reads CASSLVQGGETQYF. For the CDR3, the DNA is TGCGCCAGCAGCTTGGTCCAGGGGGGAGAGACCCAGTACTTC. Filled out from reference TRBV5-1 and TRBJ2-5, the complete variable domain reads KAGVTQTPRYLIKTRGQQVTLSCSPISGHRSVSWYQQTPGQGLQFLFEYFSETQRNKGNFPGRFSGRQFSNSRSEMNVSTLELGDSALYLCASSLVQGGETQYFGPGTRLLVL.

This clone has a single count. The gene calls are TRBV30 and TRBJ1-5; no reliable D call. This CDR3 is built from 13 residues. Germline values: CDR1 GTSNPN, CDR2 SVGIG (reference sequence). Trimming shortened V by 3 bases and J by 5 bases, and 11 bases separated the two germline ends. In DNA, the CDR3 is TGTGCCTGGAGCGACAAAAGGGATCAGCCCCAGCATTTT. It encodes CAWSDKRDQPQHF.